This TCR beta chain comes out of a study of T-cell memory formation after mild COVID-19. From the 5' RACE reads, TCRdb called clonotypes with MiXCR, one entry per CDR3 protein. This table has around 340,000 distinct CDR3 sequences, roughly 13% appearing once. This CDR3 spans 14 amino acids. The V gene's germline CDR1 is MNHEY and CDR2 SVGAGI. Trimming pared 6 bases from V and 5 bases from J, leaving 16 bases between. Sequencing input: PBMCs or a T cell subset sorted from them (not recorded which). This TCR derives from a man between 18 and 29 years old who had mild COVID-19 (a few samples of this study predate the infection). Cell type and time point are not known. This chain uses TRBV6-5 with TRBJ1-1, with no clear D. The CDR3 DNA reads TGTGCCAGCAGCAAAGGACTGGGTGAGACTGAAGCTTTCTTT. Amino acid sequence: CASSKGLGETEAFF.